This T cell receptor beta chain was retrieved from a study of cytomegalovirus exposure and HLA in healthy donors. Whole-study context: Ancestry clustering placed around four fifths of more than 350 genotyped donors in the Caucasian-associated cluster. Study-wide results and caveats: Exclusion applied to some V segments, including TRBV6-2 and TRBV6-3, as they were indistinguishable. Roughly uniform sequencing depth across donors was assumed, possibly incorrectly.

The CDR3 runs to 15 residues. Germline-derived CDR1 and CDR2 are SGHRS and YFSETQ. The ends were cut back, 0 bases at V and 1 base at J, with 9 bases in the middle. 13 Jbeta primers and 60 Vbeta primers were used for the PCR. Assay used: immunoSEQ multiplex PCR; TCRdb lists only in-frame clones, some missing. The repertoire table contains about 53,000 clones. A word on this clone: Its target is unknown.

The sequencing input was PBMCs. The chain joins TRBV5-1 to TRBJ2-3; D possibly corresponds to TRBD1 (6 bases). The sequence derives from a man aged 18 to 35 in good health and CMV-seropositive. In nucleotides, the CDR3 is TGCGCCAGCAGCTTGGAGGCAGGGGGCACAGATACGCAGTATTTT. Amino acids: CASSLEAGGTDTQYF.